Below, one T cell receptor (beta chain) is given with its context. Its antigen is not identified. The germline V and J ends were trimmed by 4 bases and 8 bases, with 17 bases remaining between them. CDR1 and CDR2 (germline): SGHTA, FQGNSA. The CDR3 is made up of 15 amino acids. Clones were read by immunoSEQ multiplex PCR, and TCRdb kept only the in-frame ones, dropping some. The sample contains 130,000 to 150,000 clones, around 91% of which appear only once. These data originate in a study of T cell responses to AZD1222 COVID-19 vaccine. About the study: Second-dose timings of about 4 or about 12 weeks were pooled. Study-level points and caveats: Targeting of unmutated variant regions was reportedly seen in nearly half of spike-specific TCRs. Compared with day 0, the breadth and depth of the Spike-specific TCR repertoire rose significantly after two doses of AZD1222. White British donors predominated, females outnumbered males, and clonal diversity was possibly underestimated.

Sequences were derived from peripheral blood, sampled on day 0 of AZD1222 vaccination. The rearrangement links TRBV7-2 to TRBJ2-2; D not resolved. The origin of this receptor is an adult in good health. Here the CDR3 reads CASSSTDRSIGELFF. CDR3 coding DNA: TGTGCCAGCAGCTCTACGGACCGATCGATTGGGGAGCTGTTTTTT. Supplemented by reference TRBV7-2 and TRBJ2-2, the full variable domain reads GAGVSQSPSNKVTEKGKDVELRCDPISGHTALYWYRQSLGQGLEFLIYFQGNSAPDKSGLPSDRFSAERTGGSVSTLTIQRTQQEDSAVYLCASSSTDRSIGELFFGEGSRLTVL.